This T cell receptor beta chain came from a study of beta chain features in type 1 diabetes. Study findings and constraints: Lower insertion and higher deletion counts appeared at VDJ junctions in type 1 diabetes patients. In comparison with healthy donors, patients had naive, central memory and Treg TCRB repertoires that appeared more similar. Patients and controls would be equally affected if PCR favored shorter templates.

From germline, CDR1 is LGHNT and CDR2 FRNRAP. The CDR3 is 12 residues long. V was trimmed by 1 base and J by 9 bases, leaving 4 bases between them. Sorted populations all had greater than 98% purity. Of the isolated RNA, all was reverse transcribed, and so the sequenced material was expressed TCRB transcripts. This table comes from immunoSEQ multiplex PCR, and its TCRdb copy is limited to in-frame clones, with some not included. The table shows around 430,000 clones, with approximately 30% occurring only once. Details on this clone: Its target is unknown.

The chain joins TRBV12-5 to TRBJ1-6; D remains unclear. The material sequenced was naive CD4+ T cells from blood. This receptor was obtained from a man between 18 and 35 years old in good health. This CDR3 is CASGLEFSPLHF. CDR3 bases: TGTGCTAGTGGTTTGGAGTTTTCACCCCTCCACTTT.